This T cell receptor (beta chain) was sequenced during a study of blood T cell repertoires in COVID-19. On the study more broadly: Specimens from acute and convalescent COVID-19 originated in the United States, Italy and Spain.

The germline V gene has CDR1 MGHRA and CDR2 YSYEKL. CDR3 length equals 14 residues. The V segment lost 4 bases and the J segment 5 bases; nucleotides outside the gene matches: 5. The protocol was immunoSEQ multiplex PCR, while the TCRdb copy is restricted to in-frame clones and leaves out a portion. The sample shows more than 95,000 clones, around 82% of them seen only once. Sequencing input: peripheral blood. The genes are TRBV4-1 and TRBJ2-5; TRBD2 matches 9 bases. This receptor was obtained from a human donor in a cohort sampled during active or convalescent COVID-19. The CDR3 bases are TGCGCCAGCAGCCTGAGTGGACTAGCGGAGACCCAGTACTTC. This sequence encodes CASSLSGLAETQYF.